This is a list of T cell receptor beta chains from one sample in a study of control samples from healthy donors and cancer patients. Some clones are missing from TCRdb's copy, which holds only in-frame ones; the method was immunoSEQ multiplex PCR. The repertoire holds 70,000 to 90,000 clones, with 94% as singletons. Sequences were obtained from blood. All receptors derive from a young woman in good health. Both conserved end residues are part of each CDR3. Each record gives: D gene, J gene, clone size, V gene, CDR3 DNA, CDR3 protein. A D gene is named only where the DNA matches it firmly. Clone size is not always given. Where it is, it says once, few, many or a class for expanded clones.

D gene: TRBD1
J gene: TRBJ1-2
clone size: NA
V gene: TRBV2
CDR3 DNA: TGTGCCGGAACAGTGAGGGGACAGGGCTACACCTTC
CDR3 protein: CAGTVRGQGYTF

D gene: NA
J gene: TRBJ1-4
clone size: NA
V gene: TRBV19
CDR3 DNA: TGTGCCAGTAGTGCCGGAGGTTTGTATCATGAAAAACTGTTTTTT
CDR3 protein: CASSAGGLYHEKLFF

D gene: TRBD1
J gene: TRBJ1-1
clone size: NA
V gene: TRBV6-1
CDR3 DNA: TGTGCCAGCAGTGAGCATGCGACAGGGCTGAACACTGAAGCTTTCTTT
CDR3 protein: CASSEHATGLNTEAFF

D gene: NA
J gene: TRBJ1-6
clone size: NA
V gene: TRBV28
CDR3 DNA: TGTGCCAGCAGTTTAGATGCGGGGACGAGCTCCTATAATTCACCCCTCCACTTT
CDR3 protein: CASSLDAGTSSYNSPLHF

D gene: NA
J gene: TRBJ2-1
clone size: NA
V gene: TRBV4-3
CDR3 DNA: TGCGCCAGCAGCACGCAACTAGCTATGATTGAGCAGTTCTTC
CDR3 protein: CASSTQLAMIEQFF

D gene: NA
J gene: TRBJ2-7
clone size: NA
V gene: TRBV6-5
CDR3 DNA: TGTGCCAGCAGGTCCTATGGGGACGAGCAGTACTTC
CDR3 protein: CASRSYGDEQYF

D gene: TRBD1
J gene: TRBJ2-5
clone size: NA
V gene: TRBV7-9
CDR3 DNA: TGTGCCAGCAGCTCGGACAGGGGGGCGGAGACCCAGTACTTC
CDR3 protein: CASSSDRGAETQYF

D gene: TRBD1
J gene: TRBJ2-5
clone size: NA
V gene: TRBV5-1
CDR3 DNA: TGCGCCAGCAGCTTGGTGGTGACAGGGGACGTTGGGGATACCCAGTACTTC
CDR3 protein: CASSLVVTGDVGDTQYF

D gene: NA
J gene: TRBJ1-4
clone size: NA
V gene: TRBV28
CDR3 DNA: TGTGCCAGCAGTTTCGGGCTGGCTAATGAAAAACTGTTTTTT
CDR3 protein: CASSFGLANEKLFF

D gene: TRBD1
J gene: TRBJ1-2
clone size: NA
V gene: TRBV6-6
CDR3 DNA: TGTGCCAGCAACCCCGGGACAGGGGTGGATAGCTATGGCTACACCTTC
CDR3 protein: CASNPGTGVDSYGYTF

D gene: NA
J gene: TRBJ1-1
clone size: NA
V gene: TRBV28
CDR3 DNA: TGTGCCAGCAGTTTCACGGACACTGAAGCTTTCTTT
CDR3 protein: CASSFTDTEAFF

D gene: TRBD1
J gene: TRBJ2-2
clone size: NA
V gene: TRBV10-3
CDR3 DNA: TGTGCCACCGACAGGGGCGCCGGGGAGCTGTTTTTT
CDR3 protein: CATDRGAGELFF

D gene: NA
J gene: TRBJ1-1
clone size: NA
V gene: TRBV10-2
CDR3 DNA: TGCGCCAGCAGTGAAGGAGCGAACACTGAAGCTTTCTTT
CDR3 protein: CASSEGANTEAFF

D gene: NA
J gene: TRBJ1-1
clone size: NA
V gene: TRBV7-9
CDR3 DNA: TGTGCCAGCAGCTTCCAACTAGGGGGGCTTTTAGGAGCTTTCTTT
CDR3 protein: CASSFQLGGLLGAFF

D gene: TRBD2
J gene: TRBJ2-7
clone size: NA
V gene: TRBV12-3/TRBV12-4
CDR3 DNA: TGTGCCAGCAGTCCTAGCGGGAGCTACGAGCAGTACTTC
CDR3 protein: CASSPSGSYEQYF

D gene: TRBD1
J gene: TRBJ1-2
clone size: NA
V gene: TRBV11-2
CDR3 DNA: TGTGCCAGCAGCTTAGCGTTTCGGGACAGGAGAGCTAACTATGGCTACACCTTC
CDR3 protein: CASSLAFRDRRANYGYTF

D gene: NA
J gene: TRBJ1-5
clone size: NA
V gene: TRBV6-1
CDR3 DNA: TGTGCCAGCAGTGAAGTTGGCCGGGGTAATCAGCCCCAGCATTTT
CDR3 protein: CASSEVGRGNQPQHF

D gene: TRBD1
J gene: TRBJ2-7
clone size: NA
V gene: TRBV18
CDR3 DNA: TGTGCCAGCTCACCGGACGGGACAGGACCTACCTACGAGCAGTACTTC
CDR3 protein: CASSPDGTGPTYEQYF

D gene: TRBD1
J gene: TRBJ2-5
clone size: NA
V gene: TRBV15
CDR3 DNA: TGTGCCACCAGCAGAGGACAGGGGGCCTTAGAGACCCAGTACTTC
CDR3 protein: CATSRGQGALETQYF

D gene: TRBD1
J gene: TRBJ1-5
clone size: NA
V gene: TRBV19
CDR3 DNA: TGTGCCAGTAGTATCCTTACAGGGGTGGGCAATCAGCCCCAGCATTTT
CDR3 protein: CASSILTGVGNQPQHF

D gene: NA
J gene: TRBJ2-3
clone size: NA
V gene: TRBV6-2/TRBV6-3
CDR3 DNA: TGTGCCAGCAGTTACTCCGTGAGCACAGATACGCAGTATTTT
CDR3 protein: CASSYSVSTDTQYF

D gene: NA
J gene: TRBJ2-7
clone size: NA
V gene: TRBV28
CDR3 DNA: TGTGCCAGCAGTTCCGACAGGCCCTACGAGCAGTACTTC
CDR3 protein: CASSSDRPYEQYF

D gene: TRBD2
J gene: TRBJ2-1
clone size: NA
V gene: TRBV7-2
CDR3 DNA: TGTGCCAGCAGCTTACGAGCGGGGGTGAGCAATGAGCAGTTCTTC
CDR3 protein: CASSLRAGVSNEQFF

D gene: TRBD1
J gene: TRBJ1-1
clone size: NA
V gene: TRBV7-9
CDR3 DNA: TGTGCCAGCAGCCCTTCCGGGACAGGGAACACTGAAGCTTTCTTT
CDR3 protein: CASSPSGTGNTEAFF

D gene: TRBD1
J gene: TRBJ1-1
clone size: NA
V gene: TRBV5-1
CDR3 DNA: TGCGCCAGTGGACAGGGGGCGCACGGGAACACTGAAGCTTTCTTT
CDR3 protein: CASGQGAHGNTEAFF

D gene: NA
J gene: TRBJ2-7
clone size: NA
V gene: TRBV6-5
CDR3 DNA: TGTGCCAGCAGTCGAAGGGGACGTGGCCGCTACGAGCAGTACTTC
CDR3 protein: CASSRRGRGRYEQYF

D gene: TRBD2
J gene: TRBJ2-3
clone size: few
V gene: TRBV11-2
CDR3 DNA: TGTGCCAGCAGCTTAGTGGGGGGGAGCACAGATACGCAGTATTTT
CDR3 protein: CASSLVGGSTDTQYF

D gene: TRBD2
J gene: TRBJ2-5
clone size: NA
V gene: TRBV19
CDR3 DNA: TGTGCCAGCTCTCGGAGCGGGAGGGACATCCACCGGGAGACCCAGTACTTC
CDR3 protein: CASSRSGRDIHRETQYF

D gene: NA
J gene: TRBJ1-1
clone size: NA
V gene: TRBV12-3/TRBV12-4
CDR3 DNA: TGTGCCAGCAGTTTGCGACCGAACACTGAAGCTTTCTTT
CDR3 protein: CASSLRPNTEAFF

D gene: NA
J gene: TRBJ2-1
clone size: NA
V gene: TRBV7-9
CDR3 DNA: TGTGCCAGCAGCAATCAGCAAGACTCCTCCTACAATGAGCAGTTCTTC
CDR3 protein: CASSNQQDSSYNEQFF

D gene: NA
J gene: TRBJ2-6
clone size: NA
V gene: TRBV5-5
CDR3 DNA: TGTGCCAGCAGCTTTGGTATCAGGGTTAGCTCTGGGGCCAACGTCCTGACTTTC
CDR3 protein: CASSFGIRVSSGANVLTF

D gene: TRBD2
J gene: TRBJ2-7
clone size: NA
V gene: TRBV19
CDR3 DNA: TGTGCCAGTAGTACCCTAGCGGGGGTCCTTCCTTACGAGCAGTACTTC
CDR3 protein: CASSTLAGVLPYEQYF

D gene: TRBD1
J gene: TRBJ2-5
clone size: once
V gene: TRBV19
CDR3 DNA: TGTGCCAGTAGGGGGACAGGGGGGCTGAAGACCCAGTACTTC
CDR3 protein: CASRGTGGLKTQYF

D gene: NA
J gene: TRBJ1-5
clone size: NA
V gene: TRBV27
CDR3 DNA: TGTGCCAGCAGTACCCTCGGGGTCCACAGCAATCAGCCCCAGCATTTT
CDR3 protein: CASSTLGVHSNQPQHF

D gene: NA
J gene: TRBJ1-5
clone size: NA
V gene: TRBV19
CDR3 DNA: TGTGCCAGTAAATTATCGGGGGGGAGTCAGCCCCAGCATTTT
CDR3 protein: CASKLSGGSQPQHF

D gene: NA
J gene: TRBJ1-1
clone size: NA
V gene: TRBV4-1
CDR3 DNA: TGCGCCAGCAGCCAAGCGGGAGTGAACACTGAAGCTTTCTTT
CDR3 protein: CASSQAGVNTEAFF

D gene: TRBD1
J gene: TRBJ2-7
clone size: NA
V gene: TRBV11-2
CDR3 DNA: TGTGCCAGCAGCTTAGAGTCTTGGACAGGCTACGAGCAGTACTTC
CDR3 protein: CASSLESWTGYEQYF